This TCR beta chain was recovered during a study of CD8 T cells in ankylosing spondylitis. Germline CDR1 SGHTA, CDR2 FQGNSA. Trimming left V 3 bases short and J 8 bases short, with 10 bases between. CDR3 length equals 12 residues. Quantitative 5'-RACE with molecular barcodes generated TCR beta libraries. TCRdb reanalysed the 5' RACE reads using MiXCR and keeps one entry per CDR3 protein. The sample has some 130,000 distinct CDR3 sequences, about 7% seen once. The study's findings and limits: Typical of ankylosing spondylitis blood, it appeared, was a TCR beta motif of eight highly homologous variants. Reportedly, matched ankylosing spondylitis synovial fluid was significantly enriched for disease-linked clones. There were earlier reports of some motif variants in reactive arthritis synovial fluid and blood.

This clonotype came up a few times. Its antigen remains unidentified. The specimen sequenced was blood, either unsorted or a sorted T cell fraction (not recorded which). This receptor was obtained from a female donor with ankylosing spondylitis or in good health (not recorded which). This chain joins TRBV7-2 and TRBJ1-2; D might be TRBD1 (6 bases). The CDR3 is CASSLTGTGYTF. Here the CDR3 DNA reads TGTGCCAGCAGCTTGACAGGTACCGGCTACACCTTC.